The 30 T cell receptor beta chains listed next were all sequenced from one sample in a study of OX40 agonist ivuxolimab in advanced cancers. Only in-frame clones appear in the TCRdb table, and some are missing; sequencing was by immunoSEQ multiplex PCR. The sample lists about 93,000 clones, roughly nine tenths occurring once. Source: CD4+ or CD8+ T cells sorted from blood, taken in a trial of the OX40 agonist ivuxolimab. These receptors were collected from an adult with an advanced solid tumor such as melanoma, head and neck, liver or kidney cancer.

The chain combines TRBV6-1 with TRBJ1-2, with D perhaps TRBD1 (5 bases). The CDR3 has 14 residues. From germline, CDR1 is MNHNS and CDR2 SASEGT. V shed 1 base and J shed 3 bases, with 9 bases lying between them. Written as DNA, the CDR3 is TGTGCCAGCAGTGAAGGGGCAGGGTACTATGGCTACACCTTC. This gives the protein CASSEGAGYYGYTF.

As DNA, the CDR3 is TGTGCCAGCAGCTTGGCGCGCGGGTTGGGCACTGAAGCTTTCTTT. Amino acid sequence: CASSLARGLGTEAFF. This sequence joins TRBV5-4 and TRBJ1-1; D is undetermined. The germline V and J ends were trimmed by 0 bases and 4 bases, with 13 bases remaining between them. This CDR3 is 15 amino acids long. Germline-derived CDR1 and CDR2 are SGHNT and YYREEE (reference sequence).

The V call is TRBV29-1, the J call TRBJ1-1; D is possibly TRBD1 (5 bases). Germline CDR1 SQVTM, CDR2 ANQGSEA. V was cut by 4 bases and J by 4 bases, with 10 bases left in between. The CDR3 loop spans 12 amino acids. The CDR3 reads CSVGGGATEAFF. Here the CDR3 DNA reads TGCAGCGTTGGAGGTGGGGCCACTGAAGCTTTCTTT.

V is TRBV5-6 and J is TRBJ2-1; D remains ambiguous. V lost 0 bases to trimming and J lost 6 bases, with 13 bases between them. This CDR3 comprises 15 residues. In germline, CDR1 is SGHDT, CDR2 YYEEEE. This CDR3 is CASSLVILGTNEQFF. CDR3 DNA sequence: TGTGCCAGCAGCTTGGTAATATTAGGAACCAATGAGCAGTTCTTC. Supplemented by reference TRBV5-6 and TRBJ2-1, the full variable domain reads DAGVTQSPTHLIKTRGQQVTLRCSPKSGHDTVSWYQQALGQGPQFIFQYYEEEERQRGNFPDRFSGHQFPNYSSELNVNALLLGDSALYLCASSLVILGTNEQFFGPGTRLTVL.

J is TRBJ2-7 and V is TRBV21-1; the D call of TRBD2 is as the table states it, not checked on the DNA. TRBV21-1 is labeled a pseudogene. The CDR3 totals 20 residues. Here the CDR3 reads CASSGGGNHFSKQGPNEQYF. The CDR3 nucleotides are TGTGCCAGCAGCGGGGGGGGCAACCACTTTTCTAAACAGGGACCCAACGAGCAGTACTTC.

CDR3 bases: TGTGCCAGCAGTTCCCGGACAGGTGGACTTTCAGGGCAGCCCCAGCATTTT. This sequence encodes CASSSRTGGLSGQPQHF. The chain has TRBV27 and TRBJ1-5; TRBD1 matches at 7 bases. The CDR3 is made up of 17 amino acids. After removal of 4 bases from V and 7 bases from J, the junction contained 16 bases not matched to a gene. Germline V lookup: CDR1 MNHEY, CDR2 SMNVEV (reference sequence).

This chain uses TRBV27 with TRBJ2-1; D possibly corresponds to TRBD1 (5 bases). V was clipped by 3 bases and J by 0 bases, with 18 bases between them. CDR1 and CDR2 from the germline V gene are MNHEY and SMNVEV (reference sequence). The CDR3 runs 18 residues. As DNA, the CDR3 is TGTGCCAGCAGTTTTAGGTGGGGCCTCCCGAGCTCCTACAATGAGCAGTTCTTC. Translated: CASSFRWGLPSSYNEQFF.

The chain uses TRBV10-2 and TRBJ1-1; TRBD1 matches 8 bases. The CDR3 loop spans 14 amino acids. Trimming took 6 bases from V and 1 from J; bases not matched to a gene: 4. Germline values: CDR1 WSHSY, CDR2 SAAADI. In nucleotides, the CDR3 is TGCGCCAGCAGAGGACAGGGACAGAACACTGAAGCTTTCTTT. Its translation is CASRGQGQNTEAFF.

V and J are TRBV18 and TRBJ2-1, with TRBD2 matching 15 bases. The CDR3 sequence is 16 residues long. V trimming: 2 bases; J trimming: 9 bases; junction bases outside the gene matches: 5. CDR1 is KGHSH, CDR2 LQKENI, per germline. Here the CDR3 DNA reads TGTGCCAGCTCACCAGGACTAGCGGGGGGGATTCCTGAGCAGTTCTTC. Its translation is CASSPGLAGGIPEQFF. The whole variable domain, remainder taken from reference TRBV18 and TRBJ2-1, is NAGVMQNPRHLVRRRGQEARLRCSPMKGHSHVYWYRQLPEEGLKFMVYLQKENIIDESGMPKERFSAEFPKEGPSILRIQQVVRGDSAAYFCASSPGLAGGIPEQFFGPGTRLTVL.

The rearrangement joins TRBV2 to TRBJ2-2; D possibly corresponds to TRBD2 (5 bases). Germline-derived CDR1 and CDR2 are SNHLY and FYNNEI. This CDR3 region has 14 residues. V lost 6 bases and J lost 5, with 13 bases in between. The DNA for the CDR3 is TGTGCCAGCAGCGCGGACTCCTTTACCGGGGAGCTGTTTTTT. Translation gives CASSADSFTGELFF. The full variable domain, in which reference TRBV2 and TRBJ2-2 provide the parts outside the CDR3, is EPEVTQTPSHQVTQMGQEVILRCVPISNHLYFYWYRQILGQKVEFLVSFYNNEISEKSEIFDDQFSVERPDGSNFTLKIRSTKLEDSAMYFCASSADSFTGELFFGEGSRLTVL.

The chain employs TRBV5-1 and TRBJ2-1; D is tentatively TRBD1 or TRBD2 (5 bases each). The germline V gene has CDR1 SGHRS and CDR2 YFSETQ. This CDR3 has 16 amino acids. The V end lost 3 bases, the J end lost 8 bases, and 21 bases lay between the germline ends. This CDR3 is CASSSALGRVSDEQFF. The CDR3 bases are TGCGCCAGCAGCTCCGCTTTGGGGCGGGTTAGTGATGAGCAGTTCTTC.

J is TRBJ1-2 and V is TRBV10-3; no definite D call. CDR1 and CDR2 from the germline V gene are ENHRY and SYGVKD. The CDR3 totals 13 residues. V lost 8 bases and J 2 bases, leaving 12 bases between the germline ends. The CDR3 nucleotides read TGTGCCATCTCGTCGGGTCAGAACTATGGCTACACCTTC. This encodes CAISSGQNYGYTF.

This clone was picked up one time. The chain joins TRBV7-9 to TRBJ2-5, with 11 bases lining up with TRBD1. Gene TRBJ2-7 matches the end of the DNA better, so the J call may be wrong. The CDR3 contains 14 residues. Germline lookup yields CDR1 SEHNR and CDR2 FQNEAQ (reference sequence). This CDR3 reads CASSPGTGGYEQYF. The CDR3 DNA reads TGTGCCAGCAGCCCCGGGACAGGGGGCTACGAGCAGTACTTC.

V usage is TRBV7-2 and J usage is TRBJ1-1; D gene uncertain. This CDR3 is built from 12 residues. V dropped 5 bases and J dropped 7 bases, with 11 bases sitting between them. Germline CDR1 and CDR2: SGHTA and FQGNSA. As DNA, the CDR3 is TGTGCCAGCAGCGGGCGGCGCCTTGAAGCTTTCTTT. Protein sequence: CASSGRRLEAFF.

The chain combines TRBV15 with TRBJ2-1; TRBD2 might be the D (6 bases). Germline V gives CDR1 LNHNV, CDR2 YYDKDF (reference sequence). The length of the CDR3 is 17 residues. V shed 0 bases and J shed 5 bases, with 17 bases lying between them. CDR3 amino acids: CATSRDFVAGTDNEQFF. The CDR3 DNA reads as TGTGCCACCAGCAGAGATTTCGTGGCGGGGACCGACAATGAGCAGTTCTTC. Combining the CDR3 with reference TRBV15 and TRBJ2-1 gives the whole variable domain DAMVIQNPRYQVTQFGKPVTLSCSQTLNHNVMYWYQQKSSQAPKLLFHYYDKDFNNEADTPDNFQSRRPNTSFCFLDIRSPGLGDTAMYLCATSRDFVAGTDNEQFFGPGTRLTVL.

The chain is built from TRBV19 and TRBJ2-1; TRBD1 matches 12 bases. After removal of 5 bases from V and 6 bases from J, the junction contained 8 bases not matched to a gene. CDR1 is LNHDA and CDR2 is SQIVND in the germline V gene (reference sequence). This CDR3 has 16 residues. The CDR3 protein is CASSVGQGAGANEQFF. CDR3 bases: TGTGCCAGTAGTGTGGGACAGGGGGCAGGGGCCAATGAGCAGTTCTTC.

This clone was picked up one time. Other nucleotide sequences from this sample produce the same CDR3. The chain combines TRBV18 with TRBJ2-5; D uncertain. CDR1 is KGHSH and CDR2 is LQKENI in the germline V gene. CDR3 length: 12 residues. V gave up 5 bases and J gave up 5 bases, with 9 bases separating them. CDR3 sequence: CASSGGPETQYF. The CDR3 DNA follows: TGTGCCAGCTCAGGCGGCCCGGAGACCCAGTACTTC.

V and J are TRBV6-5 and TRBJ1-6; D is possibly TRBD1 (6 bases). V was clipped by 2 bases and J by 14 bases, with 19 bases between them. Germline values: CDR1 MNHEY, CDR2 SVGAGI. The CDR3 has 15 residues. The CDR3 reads CASSYGGQPGSSLHF. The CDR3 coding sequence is TGTGCCAGCAGTTACGGTGGACAGCCGGGCTCGTCCCTCCACTTT.

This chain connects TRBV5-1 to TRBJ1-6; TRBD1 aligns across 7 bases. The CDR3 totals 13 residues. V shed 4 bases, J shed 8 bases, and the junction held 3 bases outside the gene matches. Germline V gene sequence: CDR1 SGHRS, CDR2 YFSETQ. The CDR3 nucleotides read TGCGCCAGCAGCCTAGACAGGGATTCACCCCTCCACTTT. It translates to CASSLDRDSPLHF.

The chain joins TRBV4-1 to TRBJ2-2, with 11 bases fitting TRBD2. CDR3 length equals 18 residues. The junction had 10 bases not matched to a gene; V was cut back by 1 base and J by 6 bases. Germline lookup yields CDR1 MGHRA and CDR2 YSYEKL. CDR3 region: CASSQAQIAGGSPGELFF. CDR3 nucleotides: TGCGCCAGCAGCCAAGCCCAAATAGCGGGAGGGTCGCCCGGGGAGCTGTTTTTT.

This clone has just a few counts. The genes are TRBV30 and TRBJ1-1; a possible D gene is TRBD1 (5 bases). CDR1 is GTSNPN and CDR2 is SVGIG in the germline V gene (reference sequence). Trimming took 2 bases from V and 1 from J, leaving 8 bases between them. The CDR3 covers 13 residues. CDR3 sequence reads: CAWSRQPNTEAFF. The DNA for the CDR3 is TGTGCCTGGAGTAGACAGCCGAACACTGAAGCTTTCTTT.

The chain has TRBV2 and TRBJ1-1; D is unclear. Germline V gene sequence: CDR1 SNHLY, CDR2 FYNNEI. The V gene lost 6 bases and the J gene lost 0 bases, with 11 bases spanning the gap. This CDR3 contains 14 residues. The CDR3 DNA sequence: TGTGCCAGCAGAACAAGCCAAATGAACACTGAAGCTTTCTTT. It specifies CASRTSQMNTEAFF.

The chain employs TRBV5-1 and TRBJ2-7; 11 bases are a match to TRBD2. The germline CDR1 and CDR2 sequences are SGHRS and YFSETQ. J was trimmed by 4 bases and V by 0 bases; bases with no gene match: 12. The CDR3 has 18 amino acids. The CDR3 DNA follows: TGCGCCAGCAGCTTGGGATTTGGGGGGACTAGCGGAATATACGAGCAGTACTTC. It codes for CASSLGFGGTSGIYEQYF.

The CDR3 loop is CASSLAPLTSSYNEQFF. CDR3 DNA sequence: TGTGCCAGCAGCCTAGCGCCGCTCACTAGCTCCTACAATGAGCAGTTCTTC. The V call is TRBV7-3, the J call TRBJ2-1; D perhaps matches TRBD2 (6 bases). This CDR3 comprises 17 residues. Germline values: CDR1 SGHTA, CDR2 FQGTGA. Trimming took 5 bases from V and 0 from J, leaving 17 bases between them.

CDR3 nucleotides: TGTGCCAGCAGTTACGACGGGGATCAGCCCCAGCATTTT. This codes for CASSYDGDQPQHF. The chain is built from TRBV6-5 and TRBJ1-5; D ambiguous. Germline CDR1 and CDR2: MNHEY and SVGAGI. CDR3 length: 13 amino acids. Between the trimmed V and J ends, which lost 2 bases and 5 bases, there was a span of 7 bases.

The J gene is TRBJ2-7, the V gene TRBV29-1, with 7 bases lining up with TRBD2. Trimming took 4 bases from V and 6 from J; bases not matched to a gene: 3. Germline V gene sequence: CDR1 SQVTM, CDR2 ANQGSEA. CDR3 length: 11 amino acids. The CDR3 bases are TGCAGCGTTGGGGGAGGGACCGAGCAGTACTTC. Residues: CSVGGGTEQYF.

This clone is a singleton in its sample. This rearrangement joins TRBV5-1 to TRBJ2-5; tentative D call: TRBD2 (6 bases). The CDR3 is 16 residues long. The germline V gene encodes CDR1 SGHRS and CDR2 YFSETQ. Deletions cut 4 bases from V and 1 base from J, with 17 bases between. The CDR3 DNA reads TGCGCCAGCAGCAACCGGGACTCACATGCCCAAGAGACCCAGTACTTC. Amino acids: CASSNRDSHAQETQYF.

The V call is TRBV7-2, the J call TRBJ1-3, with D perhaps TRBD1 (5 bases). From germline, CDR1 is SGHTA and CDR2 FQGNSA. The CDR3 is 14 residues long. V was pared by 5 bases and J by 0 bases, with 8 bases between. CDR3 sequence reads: CASSPGTSGNTIYF. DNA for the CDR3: TGTGCCAGCAGCCCCGGGACCTCTGGAAACACCATATATTTT. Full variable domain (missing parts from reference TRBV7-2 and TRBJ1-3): GAGVSQSPSNKVTEKGKDVELRCDPISGHTALYWYRQSLGQGLEFLIYFQGNSAPDKSGLPSDRFSAERTGGSVSTLTIQRTQQEDSAVYLCASSPGTSGNTIYFGEGSWLTVV.

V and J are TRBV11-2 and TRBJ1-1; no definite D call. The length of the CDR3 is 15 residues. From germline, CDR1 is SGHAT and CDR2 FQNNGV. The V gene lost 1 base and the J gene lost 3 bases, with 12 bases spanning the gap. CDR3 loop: CASSLGVGGYTEAFF. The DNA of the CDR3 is TGTGCCAGCAGCTTAGGGGTGGGCGGTTACACTGAAGCTTTCTTT.

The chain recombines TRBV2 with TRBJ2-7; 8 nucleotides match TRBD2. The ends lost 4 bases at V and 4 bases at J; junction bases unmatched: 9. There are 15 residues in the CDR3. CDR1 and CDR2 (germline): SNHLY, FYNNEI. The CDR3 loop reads CASSGSLGLEYEQYF. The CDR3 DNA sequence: TGTGCCAGCAGTGGGTCGTTGGGACTAGAATACGAGCAGTACTTC.